The 17 T cell receptor beta chains in this list originate from one sample, sequenced in a study of immune evolution from preneoplasia to lung adenocarcinoma (dated by TCRdb to about 2021). The library was prepared using the immunoSEQ multiplex PCR assay. As stored in TCRdb, this immuneACCESS dataset retains in-frame rearrangements with V and J assigned. A fraction of the clones does not appear; measured against another copy, unresolved V genes explain less than half of the discrepancy, and the remainder lacks a known reason. The sample records fewer than 12,000 clones, roughly 82% of which are singletons. More than 3% of the sample is held by the ten biggest clonotypes. Specimen: FFPE minimally invasive lung adenocarcinoma tissue. Read against the paper, the sample's cell subset or site label means: micro-invasive lung adenocarcinoma (MIA). The source is a person between 70 and 80 years old with lung adenocarcinoma.

This clone occurred once. This chain links TRBV4-1 with TRBJ1-2; D is unclear. Germline V gene sequence: CDR1 MGHRA, CDR2 YSYEKL. V lost 4 bases and J lost 4, with 16 bases in between. The CDR3 consists of 15 residues. This CDR3 reads CASSPDDKRVYGYTF. The CDR3, as DNA: TGCGCCAGCAGCCCCGACGACAAACGGGTCTATGGCTACACCTTC.

The chain joins TRBV15 to TRBJ2-1; 12 positions agree with TRBD2. Looked up from germline, CDR1 is LNHNV and CDR2 is YYDKDF (reference sequence). This CDR3 has 13 residues. Trimming removed 0 bases from V and 15 bases from J; junction bases left unmatched: 3. The CDR3 DNA sequence: TGTGCCACCAGCAGAGAACTAGCGGGAGGTGTGTTCTTC. This translates into CATSRELAGGVFF.

V usage is TRBV19 and J usage is TRBJ1-4; D may be TRBD1 (5 bases). The CDR3 loop spans 14 amino acids. Germline values: CDR1 LNHDA, CDR2 SQIVND (reference sequence). Trimming shortened V by 3 bases and J by 5 bases, and 10 bases separated the two germline ends. CDR3 sequence: CASSIRQKNEKLFF. DNA for the CDR3: TGTGCCAGTAGTATCCGACAGAAAAATGAAAAACTGTTTTTT.

The rearrangement links TRBV30 to TRBJ1-4; maybe TRBD1 (6 bases). V was pared by 0 bases and J by 8 bases, with 13 bases between. The germline V gene has CDR1 GTSNPN and CDR2 SVGIG (reference sequence). This CDR3 has 14 amino acids. CDR3 sequence reads: CAWSVGGLGEKLFF. DNA for the CDR3: TGTGCCTGGAGTGTAGGGGGGTTAGGCGAAAAACTGTTTTTT.

This clone appeared a few times. Here the CDR3 reads CAWSAGVGGGNIQYF. The DNA of the CDR3 is TGTGCCTGGAGCGCCGGGGTCGGGGGTGGGAACATTCAGTACTTC. The chain employs TRBV30 and TRBJ2-4; maybe TRBD2 (6 bases). Trimming shortened V by 3 bases and J by 7 bases, and 19 bases separated the two germline ends. CDR3 length: 15 amino acids. Germline V gene data show CDR1 as GTSNPN and CDR2 as SVGIG (reference sequence).

The chain carries TRBV5-6 and TRBJ2-7; TRBD1 aligns across 10 bases. J was trimmed by 5 bases and V by 3 bases; bases with no gene match: 2. CDR1 is SGHDT, CDR2 YYEEEE, per germline. The CDR3 covers 13 residues. The CDR3 DNA reads TGTGCCAGCAGCTCGGGACAGGGGAACGAGCAGTACTTC. Its translation is CASSSGQGNEQYF.

The chain has TRBV7-3 and TRBJ2-2; D unresolved. V lost 9 bases and J lost 2, with 10 bases in between. The CDR3 spans 13 residues. Germline V lookup: CDR1 SGHTA, CDR2 FQGTGA. CDR3 coding DNA: TGTGCCAGTAGGGCGCAAAACACCGGGGAGCTGTTTTTT. Translation: CASRAQNTGELFF.

V usage is TRBV2 and J usage is TRBJ2-1; possible D gene TRBD1, 6 bases. The ends were cut back, 7 bases at V and 5 bases at J, with 12 bases in the middle. CDR3 length: 13 amino acids. CDR1 is SNHLY and CDR2 is FYNNEI in the germline V gene. In DNA, the CDR3 is TGTGCCAGCAAGCAGGGGCTAAACAATGAGCAGTTCTTC. Residues: CASKQGLNNEQFF.

This chain links TRBV7-9 with TRBJ1-1, with 8 bases lining up with TRBD1. The V segment lost 4 bases and the J segment 11 bases; nucleotides outside the gene matches: 3. Looked up from germline, CDR1 is SEHNR and CDR2 is FQNEAQ (reference sequence). The length of the CDR3 is 11 residues. This chain's CDR3 is CASSSGGAAFF. Here the CDR3 DNA reads TGTGCCAGCAGCTCAGGGGGCGCGGCTTTCTTT.

The chain uses TRBV7-9 and TRBJ1-3; no reliable D call. Germline V gene data show CDR1 as SEHNR and CDR2 as FQNEAQ (reference sequence). The CDR3 runs to 14 residues. V was clipped by 4 bases and J by 0 bases, with 7 bases between them. The CDR3: CASSSERSGNTIYF. For the CDR3, the DNA is TGTGCCAGCAGCTCAGAGCGCTCTGGAAACACCATATATTTT.

The rearrangement joins TRBV16 to TRBJ1-5; the D is unclear. Germline values: CDR1 KGHSY, CDR2 FQNENV. This CDR3 region has 15 residues. V lost 4 bases and J 0 bases, leaving 10 bases between the germline ends. Here the CDR3 DNA reads TGTGCCAGCAGCCCCCTGGGGTATAGCAATCAGCCCCAGCATTTT. This codes for CASSPLGYSNQPQHF.

The chain recombines TRBV30 with TRBJ2-5, with 10 bases fitting TRBD1. Looked up from germline, CDR1 is GTSNPN and CDR2 is SVGIG (reference sequence). This CDR3 spans 13 amino acids. The junction had 3 bases not matched to a gene; V was cut back by 8 bases and J by 0 bases. The chain's CDR3 is CAGTGEDQETQYF. In nucleotides, the CDR3 is TGTGCCGGGACAGGGGAGGACCAAGAGACCCAGTACTTC.

This clone occurred a few times. The gene calls are TRBV15 and TRBJ1-2; maybe TRBD1 (6 bases). The germline gives CDR1 LNHNV, CDR2 YYDKDF (reference sequence). Trimming cost V 5 bases and J 2 bases, with 6 bases left between them. This CDR3 region has 12 residues. In DNA form, the CDR3 reads TGTGCCACCAGCGGACAGAACTATGGCTACACCTTC. It yields the protein CATSGQNYGYTF.

V usage is TRBV14 and J usage is TRBJ1-2; TRBD1 aligns across 9 bases. The V segment lost 2 bases and the J segment 2 bases; nucleotides outside the gene matches: 3. There are 15 residues in the CDR3. CDR1 and CDR2 from the germline V gene are SGHDN and FVKESK. In DNA form, the CDR3 reads TGTGCCAGCAGCCAAACAGGGGGCGTGAACTATGGCTACACCTTC. This codes for CASSQTGGVNYGYTF.

This clone has a single count. The chain combines TRBV30 with TRBJ2-1; 9 positions match TRBD2. This CDR3 region has 16 residues. Per germline, CDR1 GTSNPN and CDR2 SVGIG (reference sequence). V lost 2 bases to trimming and J lost 0 bases; unmatched junction nucleotides: 5. In nucleotides, the CDR3 is TGTGCCTGGAGTCGTCCTAGCGGGAACTCCTACAATGAGCAGTTCTTC. Its protein is CAWSRPSGNSYNEQFF.

This clone appeared a few times. The CDR3, as DNA: TGTGCCAGCAGTTTAACAGGGGGATTGTATGAAAAACTGTTTTTT. This sequence encodes CASSLTGGLYEKLFF. V gene TRBV27 combines with J gene TRBJ1-4, with 8 bases matching TRBD1. CDR1 and CDR2 (germline): MNHEY, SMNVEV (reference sequence). The V gene end was trimmed by 2 bases and the J gene end by 6 bases; junction bases not matched to a gene: 5. The CDR3 consists of 15 residues.

The chain recombines TRBV30 with TRBJ1-6; D ambiguous. Germline CDR1 is GTSNPN and CDR2 is SVGIG (reference sequence). CDR3 length: 11 residues. V lost 2 bases and J lost 8, with 4 bases in between. This CDR3 is CAWSMDSPLHF. For the CDR3, the DNA is TGTGCCTGGAGTATGGATTCACCCCTCCACTTT.